These 17 T cell receptor beta chains share one sample of origin, sequenced in a study of blood T cell repertoires in COVID-19. The repertoire was sequenced with immunoSEQ multiplex PCR; TCRdb's copy has only in-frame clones and lacks some. The sample has 130,000 or so clones; just under 80% are singletons. The specimen sequenced was peripheral blood. The receptor set was obtained from a human donor in a cohort sampled during active COVID-19.

This clone has a single count. The gene calls are TRBV7-7 and TRBJ2-5; TRBD2 aligns across 10 bases. The length of the CDR3 is 16 residues. J was trimmed by 5 bases and V by 1 base; bases with no gene match: 7. Germline V CDR1 and CDR2: SSHAT, FNYEAQ (reference sequence). In nucleotides, the CDR3 is TGTGCCAGCAGCTTAGACGTAGGGACTAGCGAGGAGACCCAGTACTTC. Amino acids: CASSLDVGTSEETQYF. The whole variable domain, filled in from reference TRBV7-7 and TRBJ2-5, reads GAGVSQSPRYKVTKRGQDVTLRCDPISSHATLYWYQQALGQGPEFLTYFNYEAQPDKSGLPSDRFSAERPEGSISTLTIQRTEQRDSAMYRCASSLDVGTSEETQYFGPGTRLLVL.

This clone has more than one count but fewer than ten. The chain links TRBV2 to TRBJ2-1; 8 nucleotides align to TRBD2. Trimming cost V 1 base and J 7 bases; bases outside gene matches: 6. This CDR3 has 15 residues. Germline lookup yields CDR1 SNHLY and CDR2 FYNNEI. The CDR3 here is CASSEGSSGENEQFF. In nucleotides, the CDR3 is TGTGCCAGCAGTGAAGGGAGTAGCGGGGAAAATGAGCAGTTCTTC.

This chain joins TRBV7-9 and TRBJ2-1, with a possible D match to TRBD2 (6 bases). With 3 bases removed from V and 9 bases from J, the gap between germline ends came to 12 bases. Germline lookup yields CDR1 SEHNR and CDR2 FQNEAQ (reference sequence). This CDR3 is 13 amino acids long. The CDR3 DNA reads TGTGCCAGCAGCTTCAGCGGGCGCTCTGAGCAGTTCTTC. Translated, it gives CASSFSGRSEQFF.

The chain links TRBV13 to TRBJ2-6; D gene unclear. The CDR3 runs to 16 residues. In germline, CDR1 is PRHDT, CDR2 FYEKMQ (reference sequence). Trimming removed 0 bases at V and 3 bases at J, with 9 bases between. The DNA for the CDR3 is TGTGCCAGCAGCTTAGGCCAGAGAGGTGGGGCCAACGTCCTGACTTTC. Protein sequence: CASSLGQRGGANVLTF. Looking up the rest from reference TRBV13 and TRBJ2-6 gives the full variable domain: AAGVIQSPRHLIKEKRETATLKCYPIPRHDTVYWYQQGPGQDPQFLISFYEKMQSDKGSIPDRFSAQQFSDYHSELNMSSLELGDSALYFCASSLGQRGGANVLTFGAGSRLTVL.

The chain links TRBV28 to TRBJ1-1; D perhaps matches TRBD1 (6 bases). CDR3 length: 14 amino acids. The V and J ends lost 6 bases and 7 bases respectively, with 18 bases between them. CDR1 and CDR2 (germline): MDHEN, SYDVKM. The CDR3 DNA reads as TGTGCCAGCAGGGCCACTCTACAGGGCGGTGAAGCTTTCTTT. Translating gives CASRATLQGGEAFF.

The CDR3 sequence is CASSNRQGGNTEAFF. CDR3 in DNA: TGTGCCAGCAGTAACAGACAGGGGGGGAACACTGAAGCTTTCTTT. This chain links TRBV6-6 with TRBJ1-1; 9 bases line up with TRBD1. The J segment lost 1 base and the V segment lost 5 bases, leaving 5 bases of the junction unmatched. This CDR3 has 15 residues. The germline V gene encodes CDR1 MNHNY and CDR2 SVGAGI (reference sequence).

This clone has a handful of counts. The V call is TRBV5-4, the J call TRBJ2-1, with 7 bases fitting TRBD1. The V and J ends lost 0 bases and 15 bases, in that order; junction bases with no gene match: 6. The CDR3 covers 12 residues. Germline V CDR1 and CDR2: SGHNT, YYREEE (reference sequence). The CDR3 spells CASSLEVGDRFF. CDR3 sequence (DNA): TGTGCCAGCAGCTTGGAGGTCGGGGACAGGTTCTTC.

V gene TRBV28 combines with J gene TRBJ1-5, with D hard to call. Trimming removed 1 base at V and 0 bases at J, with 7 bases between. The CDR3 runs to 15 residues. The germline V gene has CDR1 MDHEN and CDR2 SYDVKM. CDR3 sequence reads: CASSLSELSNQPQHF. The DNA of the CDR3 is TGTGCCAGCAGTTTATCGGAGCTTAGCAATCAGCCCCAGCATTTT.

This chain connects TRBV7-9 to TRBJ2-1; no firm D call. The CDR3 runs to 15 residues. CDR1 is SEHNR and CDR2 is FQNEAQ in the germline V gene (reference sequence). Trimming removed 1 base from V and 7 bases from J, with 14 bases in between. CDR3 loop: CASSLGVLLGNEQFF. In DNA form, the CDR3 reads TGTGCCAGCAGCTTAGGGGTACTACTTGGGAATGAGCAGTTCTTC.

The chain recombines TRBV5-6 with TRBJ2-5; TRBD1 might be the D (7 bases). The CDR3 covers 14 residues. In germline, CDR1 is SGHDT, CDR2 YYEEEE. The ends were cut back, 7 bases at V and 2 bases at J, with 15 bases in the middle. CDR3 protein: CASQAGQLQETQYF. CDR3 DNA sequence: TGTGCCAGCCAGGCGGGACAGCTTCAAGAGACCCAGTACTTC. Looking up the rest from reference TRBV5-6 and TRBJ2-5 gives the full variable domain: DAGVTQSPTHLIKTRGQQVTLRCSPKSGHDTVSWYQQALGQGPQFIFQYYEEEERQRGNFPDRFSGHQFPNYSSELNVNALLLGDSALYLCASQAGQLQETQYFGPGTRLLVL.

The chain couples TRBV4-3 to TRBJ2-1; D remains ambiguous. This CDR3 contains 15 residues. V gave up 1 base and J gave up 4 bases, with 11 bases separating them. CDR1 is LGHNA and CDR2 is YSLEER in the germline V gene. This CDR3 reads CASSQGVGSYNEQFF. CDR3 nucleotide sequence: TGCGCCAGCAGCCAAGGCGTCGGTTCTTACAATGAGCAGTTCTTC.

This clone was counted a few times. The CDR3 is CSVALQRLYTF. As DNA, the CDR3 is TGCAGCGTTGCCCTGCAGCGACTCTACACCTTC. The genes are TRBV29-1 and TRBJ1-2, with D uncertain. Trimming stripped 4 bases from V and 10 bases from J, with 13 bases between. CDR1 is SQVTM, CDR2 ANQGSEA, per germline. The CDR3 is 11 residues long. The entire variable domain, with the rest obtained from reference TRBV29-1 and TRBJ1-2, is as follows: SAVISQKPSRDICQRGTSLTIQCQVDSQVTMMFWYRQQPGQSLTLIATANQGSEATYESGFVIDKFPISRPNLTFSTLTVSNMSPEDSSIYLCSVALQRLYTFGSGTRLTVV.

This chain connects TRBV28 to TRBJ1-5; TRBD1 matches 8 bases. V lost 6 bases and J lost 2; bases outside the gene matches: 6. Germline V gene lookup returns CDR1 MDHEN and CDR2 SYDVKM. This CDR3 has 15 residues. The CDR3 sequence: CASSSGQGGNQPQHF. The CDR3 coding sequence is TGTGCCAGCAGCTCCGGACAGGGTGGCAATCAGCCCCAGCATTTT. Full variable domain (rest looked up from reference TRBV28 and TRBJ1-5): DVKVTQSSRYLVKRTGEKVFLECVQDMDHENMFWYRQDPGLGLRLIYFSYDVKMKEKGDIPEGYSVSREKKERFSLILESASTNQTSMYLCASSSGQGGNQPQHFGDGTRLSIL.

The chain employs TRBV5-1 and TRBJ1-1; D unclear. V was shortened by 4 bases and J by 0 bases, with 10 bases between the two germline ends. Germline-derived CDR1 and CDR2 are SGHRS and YFSETQ. The CDR3 length is 14 residues. The CDR3 DNA reads TGCGCCAGCAGCCAAACAGCAATGAACACTGAAGCTTTCTTT. Protein sequence: CASSQTAMNTEAFF.

This clone was observed a few times. The chain carries TRBV7-2 and TRBJ2-3; 10 nucleotides match TRBD1. V gave up 8 bases and J gave up 8 bases; unmatched junction bases: 7. The CDR3 runs 13 residues. Per germline, CDR1 SGHTA and CDR2 FQGNSA. The CDR3 coding sequence is TGTGCCAGCCTCGGACAGGGGGGGAGTACGCAGTATTTT. This translates into CASLGQGGSTQYF.

The table lists this clone with a few counts. The V and J genes are TRBV4-2 and TRBJ1-1; the D is unclear. Trimming shortened V by 0 bases and J by 4 bases, and 12 bases separated the two germline ends. This CDR3 is 15 amino acids long. CDR1 and CDR2 from the germline V gene are LGHNA and YNFKEQ. The CDR3 nucleotides read TGTGCCAGCAGCCAAGATTCTGGAGGTTTCACTGAAGCTTTCTTT. Residues: CASSQDSGGFTEAFF.

This chain connects TRBV2 to TRBJ2-4, with 8 bases that match TRBD1. Germline lookup yields CDR1 SNHLY and CDR2 FYNNEI. The CDR3 is 15 amino acids. Trimming took 4 bases from V and 8 from J; bases not matched to a gene: 10. CDR3 residues: CASSGGQGVRDIQYF. CDR3 DNA: TGTGCCAGCAGTGGAGGACAGGGTGTGCGAGACATTCAGTACTTC.